This TCR beta chain was sequenced for a study of control samples from healthy donors and cancer patients. Profiling relied on immunoSEQ multiplex PCR, and the TCRdb table lists in-frame clones only, not all of them. The sample shows 150,000 or so clones, 85% to 90% of them seen only once. The germline CDR1 and CDR2 sequences are MNHEY and SMNVEV (reference sequence). This CDR3 contains 14 residues. The V end lost 8 bases, the J end lost 7 bases, and 15 bases lay between the germline ends. The sample consisted of blood. This chain uses TRBV27 with TRBJ1-6, with a possible D match to TRBD1 (5 bases). The source is a man between 18 and 29 years old in good health. DNA for the CDR3: TGTGCCAGCGGTGAGGAGCGGGGGAATTCACCCCTCCACTTT. Amino acids: CASGEERGNSPLHF.